These T cell receptor beta chains were read from a single sample in a study of T cell changes during pregnancy in multiple sclerosis. Assay: immunoSEQ multiplex PCR; the TCRdb copy retains only in-frame clones and omits some. Counted here are more than 90,000 clones, approximately 91% occurring once; the ten biggest clones make up 3.1%. The sequencing here drew on peripheral blood, taken in the second trimester of pregnancy. These receptor sequences come from a female donor with multiple sclerosis, enrolled in a pregnancy study. The conserved cysteine and the conserved F or W are not part of the CDR3 here. A D gene is named only where the DNA matches it firmly.

d_call,v_call,cdr3_length,cdr3_aa
NA,TRBV30,13,AWSWGKGVLDEQY
NA,TRBV28,11,ASSLLSSPSKF
TRBD2,TRBV25-1,14,ASSEPSGSSYNEQF
NA,TRBV6-5,11,ASSLSGNNEQF
NA,TRBV18,14,ASSPQSGRGVTEAF
NA,TRBV4-3,12,ASSQDPRRRKLF
TRBD1,TRBV5-6,12,ASSPRDRHYEQY
NA,TRBV29-1,9,SVEALQGQF
TRBD2,TRBV6-5,13,ASSSGLAGVKEQF
NA,TRBV6-1,14,ASSDPSRIYNQPQH
NA,TRBV11-2,13,ASSLDPGHNQPQH
TRBD2,TRBV5-1,13,ASSRTSPNTGELF
NA,TRBV28,15,ASSLGIPGLEDEKLF
TRBD1,TRBV11-3,18,ASSLDRRDRLSSGANVLT
NA,TRBV4-1,13,ASSPGGSSGNTIY
NA,TRBV28,11,AIADVASYEQY
NA,TRBV9,19,ASSKAVRDNGTHLRGGELF
TRBD2,TRBV18,17,ASSPTRLAGVLRMDTQY
NA,TRBV5-6,16,ASSLPLQGFSGANVLT
TRBD2,TRBV9,13,ASSAGLAGVSEQY
NA,TRBV6-1,13,ASSESNRESSGYT
TRBD2,TRBV7-3,12,ASSLAGGYNEQF
NA,TRBV6-5,10,ASSNEAYEQY
NA,TRBV19,12,ASTTGGGTYGYT
TRBD2,TRBV4-1,14,ASSQISERGIDEQF
NA,TRBV4-2,14,ASSPRGASVYNEQF
TRBD1,TRBV20-1,9,SAPQGNTIY
TRBD2,TRBV4-1,13,ASSQPGLAAYEQY
TRBD2,TRBV7-2,10,ASSLLWTRKY
TRBD1,TRBV28,12,ASSRDRVLVTQY
TRBD2,TRBV28,13,ASTNSGRAAYEQY
NA,TRBV19,13,ASRVGGSGANVLT
TRBD1,TRBV28,13,ASETGGFDNQPQH
TRBD2,TRBV6-5,12,ASRQSGSRYEQY
TRBD2,TRBV7-6,14,ASSQGTTSGPPGLF
NA,TRBV6-6,14,ASSPIIGGSRYEQY
NA,TRBV6-1,12,ASSEMTPSYEQY
TRBD2,TRBV2,18,ASSGLSGTSGRARTDTQY
TRBD2,TRBV18,15,ASSPTGLAGVGDTQY
NA,TRBV29-1,11,SVATRGGAEAF
NA,TRBV18,13,ASSPPGGGGGEQY
NA,TRBV4-1,14,ASSQDTGSANYGYT
NA,TRBV19,13,ASSIVPPPAGEQY
NA,TRBV29-1,9,SGGSTDTQY
NA,TRBV19,12,ASSIEEGSDEQY